The next 30 T cell receptor beta chains were all read from a single sample in a study of shared clonotypes between healthy human individuals (dated by TCRdb to the early 2020s). Library construction relied on the immunoSEQ multiplex PCR assay. This is the immuneACCESS table as TCRdb keeps it, with only in-frame sequences that have V and J called. A part of the clones is gone; compared with another copy, unresolved V genes explain less than half, and the rest is unexplained. This sample gives about 680,000 clones in total; 92% of them show up just once. The top ten clonotypes cover approximately 25% of the sample. For the CD8 naive samples, CD45RO-negative cells were positively selected for CCR7, yielding a CD45RA+CCR7+ population from which TemRA cells were excluded. The sequenced material came from naive CD8+ T cells sorted from blood. The sample's cell subset or site, from its label and the paper: CD45RA+CCR7+. These receptors were collected from a young man in good health.

V gene TRBV6-6 combines with J gene TRBJ2-2; tentatively, D is TRBD1 (5 bases). CDR1 and CDR2 (germline): MNHNY, SVGAGI (reference sequence). Trimming stripped 4 bases from V and 0 bases from J, with 9 bases between. This CDR3 spans 15 amino acids. The CDR3 is CASSSGHTNTGELFF. The CDR3 nucleotides read TGTGCCAGCAGTTCCGGACATACGAACACCGGGGAGCTGTTTTTT.

V gene TRBV11-2 combines with J gene TRBJ2-4; D may match TRBD1 or TRBD2 (5 bases each). The CDR3 spans 16 residues. V lost 1 base to trimming and J lost 8 bases, with 18 bases between them. In germline, CDR1 is SGHAT, CDR2 FQNNGV. DNA of the CDR3: TGTGCCAGCAGCTTAGGCGCCGGGGCTAGAGGACACATTCAGTACTTC. As protein: CASSLGAGARGHIQYF.

The chain combines TRBV14 with TRBJ1-3; D unresolved. Deletions cut 0 bases from V and 7 bases from J, with 4 bases between. Germline V gene sequence: CDR1 SGHDN, CDR2 FVKESK. The CDR3 loop spans 12 amino acids. The CDR3 spells CASSQDRNTIYF. CDR3 DNA: TGTGCCAGCAGCCAAGATCGGAACACCATATATTTT.

The chain carries TRBV7-2 and TRBJ2-4, with 7 bases identical to TRBD1. CDR1 SGHTA and CDR2 FQGNSA come from the germline V gene. V lost 5 bases and J lost 15; bases outside the gene matches: 13. This CDR3 has 13 amino acids. Here the CDR3 DNA reads TGTGCCAGCAGCCCAACCGGACAGGATTTTAGGTACTTC. Protein sequence: CASSPTGQDFRYF.

The chain uses TRBV19 and TRBJ2-7; 9 bases are a match to TRBD2. With V trimmed by 6 bases and J by 2 bases, 5 bases remained unmatched. The CDR3 runs 14 residues. Germline V gene data show CDR1 as LNHDA and CDR2 as SQIVND (reference sequence). The CDR3 reads CASSLAGVAYEQYF. The CDR3 DNA sequence: TGTGCCAGTAGCTTAGCGGGGGTAGCCTACGAGCAGTACTTC.

For the CDR3, the DNA is TGTGCCAGCAGTACCGGGACAGATAGCTACGAGCAGTACTTC. Encoded protein: CASSTGTDSYEQYF. The chain links TRBV6-6 to TRBJ2-7; 7 bases are a match to TRBD1. V gave up 5 bases and J gave up 3 bases; unmatched junction bases: 7. Germline V CDR1 and CDR2: MNHNY, SVGAGI (reference sequence). The length of the CDR3 is 14 residues.

V is TRBV7-6 and J is TRBJ2-1; 7 nucleotides line up with TRBD2. The V and J ends lost 4 bases and 8 bases, in that order; junction bases with no gene match: 8. The CDR3 consists of 14 residues. Germline CDR1 reads SGHVS; CDR2 reads FNYEAQ. CDR3 sequence reads: CASSSVAGGYEQFF. The CDR3 DNA is TGTGCCAGCAGCTCAGTAGCGGGCGGCTATGAGCAGTTCTTC.

The CDR3 protein is CASSLKIRGAGGELFF. In nucleotides, the CDR3 is TGTGCCAGCAGCTTGAAGATAAGGGGGGCGGGCGGGGAGCTGTTTTTT. The J gene is TRBJ2-2, the V gene TRBV7-8; D tentatively fits TRBD1 or TRBD2 (6 bases each). Trimming stripped 3 bases from V and 7 bases from J, with 18 bases between. The CDR3 contains 16 residues. The germline gives CDR1 SGHVS, CDR2 FQNEAQ.

This clone was seen only once. CDR3: CSGQPGQEYNEQFF. CDR3 DNA sequence: TGCAGCGGGCAACCGGGACAGGAATACAATGAGCAGTTCTTC. V gene TRBV29-1 combines with J gene TRBJ2-1; 8 bases fit TRBD1. Germline CDR1 SQVTM, CDR2 ANQGSEA. This CDR3 contains 14 residues. J lost 4 bases, V lost 7 bases, and 9 bases had no gene match.

This clone was observed a single time. The CDR3 spells CASSLGQGHDTDTQYF. CDR3 DNA: TGCGCCAGCAGCTTGGGGCAGGGGCACGACACAGATACGCAGTATTTT. The rearrangement links TRBV5-1 to TRBJ2-3, with D possibly matching TRBD1 (6 bases). Trimming shortened V by 0 bases and J by 2 bases, and 13 bases separated the two germline ends. This CDR3 contains 16 residues. The germline V gene has CDR1 SGHRS and CDR2 YFSETQ.

The chain couples TRBV9 to TRBJ1-1; a weak D match, TRBD1 (6 bases). The CDR3 length is 14 residues. V was shortened by 3 bases and J by 4 bases, with 13 bases between the two germline ends. Germline assignment: CDR1 SGDLS and CDR2 YYNGEE. The CDR3 region is CASSAGQSSTEAFF. The CDR3 DNA follows: TGTGCCAGCAGCGCCGGACAGAGCAGCACTGAAGCTTTCTTT.

CDR3 sequence reads: CASSTSGTGRFAYEQYF. Here the CDR3 DNA reads TGTGCCAGCAGCACCTCTGGGACTGGCCGATTTGCCTACGAGCAGTACTTC. The V gene is TRBV27, the J gene TRBJ2-7; TRBD2 might be the D (6 bases). CDR3 length: 17 amino acids. CDR1 and CDR2 (germline): MNHEY, SMNVEV (reference sequence). V gave up 6 bases and J gave up 2 bases, with 23 bases separating them.

The rearrangement uses TRBV5-1 and TRBJ2-5; D is tentatively TRBD1 or TRBD2 (5 bases each). The CDR3 spans 14 residues. V was trimmed by 0 bases and J by 1 base, leaving 7 bases between them. Per germline, CDR1 SGHRS and CDR2 YFSETQ. In DNA, the CDR3 is TGCGCCAGCAGCTTGGCGGGACCCCAAGAGACCCAGTACTTC. The encoded protein is CASSLAGPQETQYF. Complete variable domain (other parts from reference TRBV5-1 and TRBJ2-5): KAGVTQTPRYLIKTRGQQVTLSCSPISGHRSVSWYQQTPGQGLQFLFEYFSETQRNKGNFPGRFSGRQFSNSRSEMNVSTLELGDSALYLCASSLAGPQETQYFGPGTRLLVL.

V is TRBV7-9 and J is TRBJ2-1, with 12 bases aligning to TRBD2. Germline V CDR1 and CDR2: SEHNR, FQNEAQ (reference sequence). V lost 1 base and J lost 7; bases outside the gene matches: 2. The CDR3 consists of 15 residues. CDR3 residues: CASSLGTSGRNEQFF. In DNA form, the CDR3 reads TGTGCCAGCAGCTTAGGCACTAGCGGGAGGAATGAGCAGTTCTTC.

The genes are TRBV29-1 and TRBJ2-1, with D tentatively TRBD2 (7 bases). Germline CDR1 reads SQVTM; CDR2 reads ANQGSEA. Trimming took 2 bases from V and 7 from J, leaving 21 bases between them. The CDR3 sequence is 16 residues long. CDR3 loop: CSVEPSGGGRVNEQFF. The CDR3, as DNA: TGCAGCGTTGAACCTAGCGGAGGGGGGAGGGTGAATGAGCAGTTCTTC.

V and J are TRBV6-5 and TRBJ1-1, with D perhaps matching TRBD1 (5 bases). Germline assignment: CDR1 MNHEY and CDR2 SVGAGI. V was pared by 4 bases and J by 1 base, with 7 bases between. The CDR3 totals 13 residues. CDR3 nucleotides: TGTGCCAGCAGTTCTACAGGGAACACTGAAGCTTTCTTT. Translating it yields CASSSTGNTEAFF.

CDR3 loop: CASSYGTGDTQYF. CDR3 DNA sequence: TGTGCCAGCAGTTACGGGACAGGAGATACGCAGTATTTT. The rearrangement links TRBV6-6 to TRBJ2-3, with 8 bases that match TRBD1. V shed 2 bases, J shed 5 bases, and the junction held 0 bases outside the gene matches. CDR3 length equals 13 residues. The germline gives CDR1 MNHNY, CDR2 SVGAGI (reference sequence).

In this sample, this clone turned up once. Other nucleotide sequences in the sample specify the same CDR3. This sequence joins TRBV28 and TRBJ2-2; perhaps TRBD2 as D (5 bases). This CDR3 region has 13 residues. V lost 1 base to trimming and J lost 6 bases, with 6 bases between them. Germline-derived CDR1 and CDR2 are MDHEN and SYDVKM. The DNA for the CDR3 is TGTGCCAGCAGTTTATTTAGCGCCGGGGAGCTGTTTTTT. It yields the protein CASSLFSAGELFF.

This chain connects TRBV27 to TRBJ1-1; no firm D call. The length of the CDR3 is 14 residues. The V end was cut by 6 bases, the J end by 0 bases, with 11 bases between. Germline values: CDR1 MNHEY, CDR2 SMNVEV (reference sequence). In DNA, the CDR3 is TGTGCCAGCAGCTCTACTGAACTGAACACTGAAGCTTTCTTT. It codes for CASSSTELNTEAFF.

CDR3 DNA sequence: TGCAGCGTTGAAACGTTCTCGGGAGGGCGTGAAAATGAGCAGTTCTTC. Its protein product is CSVETFSGGRENEQFF. The V and J genes are TRBV29-1 and TRBJ2-1, with 8 positions matching TRBD2. Germline assignment: CDR1 SQVTM and CDR2 ANQGSEA. The CDR3 is made up of 16 amino acids. V lost 2 bases and J lost 7; bases outside the gene matches: 13.

V gene TRBV7-8 combines with J gene TRBJ2-2, with 7 bases fitting TRBD1. The CDR3 is 16 residues long. CDR1 is SGHVS, CDR2 FQNEAQ, per germline. V lost 1 base and J lost 6; bases outside the gene matches: 8. This CDR3 reads CASSLVLQGWSGELFF. The CDR3 DNA follows: TGTGCCAGCAGCTTAGTCCTACAGGGGTGGTCCGGGGAGCTGTTTTTT.

This clone showed up just a few times. V is TRBV1 and J is TRBJ2-7; the tabulated D call, TRBD2, remains unverified against the DNA. TRBV1 has pseudogene status. The CDR3 sequence is 13 residues long. CDR3: CTSCTSGSSEQYF. CDR3 DNA sequence: TGCACCAGCTGTACTAGCGGGAGTTCGGAGCAGTACTTC.

The chain recombines TRBV5-1 with TRBJ1-1; D might be TRBD1 (5 bases). The CDR3 consists of 13 residues. CDR1 is SGHRS and CDR2 is YFSETQ in the germline V gene. Deletions cut 0 bases from V and 6 bases from J, with 9 bases between. The CDR3 nucleotides read TGCGCCAGCAGCTTGGAGGGGTCCCCTGAAGCTTTCTTT. It specifies CASSLEGSPEAFF.

The chain is built from TRBV27 and TRBJ2-7; 8 positions agree with TRBD2. Germline V CDR1 and CDR2: MNHEY, SMNVEV (reference sequence). The CDR3 contains 13 residues. V dropped 5 bases and J dropped 3; count of bases not matched to a gene: 3. The CDR3 nucleotides are TGTGCCAGCAGTCAAAGCGGGGGCTACGAGCAGTACTTC. Residues: CASSQSGGYEQYF.

The rearrangement joins TRBV29-1 to TRBJ2-4; D is perhaps TRBD2 (7 bases). The germline CDR1 and CDR2 sequences are SQVTM and ANQGSEA. CDR3 length: 16 residues. Trimming removed 4 bases at V and 8 bases at J, with 24 bases between. CDR3 nucleotides: TGCAGCGTTGTGGGGGCGCCCGCGGGAGAGAGTTACATTCAGTACTTC. Amino acid sequence: CSVVGAPAGESYIQYF.

J is TRBJ1-5 and V is TRBV6-4; D is perhaps TRBD1 (6 bases). Trimming removed 5 bases from V and 3 bases from J, with 14 bases in between. The CDR3 runs to 15 residues. The germline gives CDR1 MRHNA, CDR2 SNTAGT. This CDR3 reads CASSPIAGDNQPQHF. CDR3 in DNA: TGTGCCAGCAGTCCGATTGCAGGGGACAATCAGCCCCAGCATTTT.

This chain joins TRBV27 and TRBJ2-7, with D perhaps matching TRBD2 (5 bases). CDR1 MNHEY and CDR2 SMNVEV come from the germline V gene (reference sequence). The CDR3 runs 16 residues. Trimming cost V 5 bases and J 1 base, with 18 bases left between them. CDR3 nucleotide sequence: TGTGCCAGCAGTCTACAACCGAGGGCAGCTTCCTACGAGCAGTACTTC. Amino acids: CASSLQPRAASYEQYF.

The J gene is TRBJ2-1, the V gene TRBV7-8; no firm D call. The germline gives CDR1 SGHVS, CDR2 FQNEAQ. This CDR3 contains 14 residues. V was pared by 5 bases and J by 4 bases, with 12 bases between. This chain's CDR3 is CASSEEPGYNEQFF. In nucleotides, the CDR3 is TGTGCCAGCAGCGAAGAACCTGGGTACAATGAGCAGTTCTTC.

This clone was found a few times. The same CDR3 arises from other DNA sequences in this sample as well. The chain couples TRBV6-6 to TRBJ2-7; D uncertain. This CDR3 spans 12 amino acids. Trimming took off 2 bases at V and 3 bases at J, with 5 bases between the two ends. Germline CDR1 and CDR2: MNHNY and SVGAGI (reference sequence). CDR3: CASSYDDYEQYF. The CDR3 coding sequence is TGTGCCAGCAGTTACGACGACTACGAGCAGTACTTC.

The rearrangement uses TRBV7-9 and TRBJ2-1; tentatively, D is TRBD2 (5 bases). The length of the CDR3 is 12 residues. V lost 3 bases and J 10 bases, leaving 10 bases between the germline ends. The germline gives CDR1 SEHNR, CDR2 FQNEAQ (reference sequence). CDR3 protein: CASSFLASEQFF. CDR3 coding DNA: TGTGCCAGCAGCTTTCTAGCTAGCGAGCAGTTCTTC.